Each of the 13 T cell receptor beta chains below was sequenced from the same sample in a study of control samples from healthy donors and cancer patients (dated by TCRdb to the early 2020s). Library generation was performed with the immunoSEQ multiplex PCR assay. What TCRdb holds here is the immuneACCESS table cut down to in-frame rearrangements. Part of the clones is not present; checked against another copy, under half of the missing clones reflect an unresolved V gene, and the others are unexplained. A total of about 86,000 clones appear in this sample, roughly 93% of them only once. The top ten hold about 1.5% of the sample. The sequencing sample was made of blood. These receptors were collected from a woman in her 30s in good health.

The chain carries TRBV30 and TRBJ2-1; no clear D gene. Germline V gene sequence: CDR1 GTSNPN, CDR2 SVGIG (reference sequence). Trimming shortened V by 0 bases and J by 3 bases, and 0 bases separated the two germline ends. The CDR3 is 11 amino acids. This chain's CDR3 is CAWSVYNEQFF. In DNA, the CDR3 is TGTGCCTGGAGTGTCTACAATGAGCAGTTCTTC. The variable domain in full, completed from reference TRBV30 and TRBJ2-1, reads SQTIHQWPATLVQPVGSPLSLECTVEGTSNPNLYWYRQAAGRGLQLLFYSVGIGQISSEVPQNLSASRPQDRQFILSSKKLLLSDSGFYLCAWSVYNEQFFGPGTRLTVL.

The CDR3 region is CASSSGTANNSPLHF. For the CDR3, the DNA is TGTGCCAGCAGCAGCGGGACAGCTAATAATTCACCCCTCCACTTT. The rearrangement links TRBV9 to TRBJ1-6, with TRBD1 matching 7 bases. The V segment lost 4 bases and the J segment 5 bases; nucleotides outside the gene matches: 6. Looked up from germline, CDR1 is SGDLS and CDR2 is YYNGEE. CDR3 length: 15 amino acids.

J is TRBJ1-4 and V is TRBV7-9; D not resolved. This CDR3 contains 14 residues. Trimming stripped 1 base from V and 5 bases from J, with 8 bases between. The germline V gene encodes CDR1 SEHNR and CDR2 FQNEAQ (reference sequence). The CDR3 nucleotides are TGTGCCAGCAGCTTAGGGTACATCAATGAAAAACTGTTTTTT. Amino acid sequence: CASSLGYINEKLFF.

V usage is TRBV28 and J usage is TRBJ2-7, with D uncertain. Germline CDR1 is MDHEN and CDR2 is SYDVKM. CDR3 length: 13 amino acids. With 6 bases removed from V and 2 bases from J, the gap between germline ends came to 11 bases. CDR3 protein: CASRPVTPYEQYF. In DNA, the CDR3 is TGTGCCAGCAGGCCGGTGACACCCTACGAGCAGTACTTC.

The rearrangement uses TRBV2 and TRBJ2-5, with 10 bases that match TRBD2. The CDR3 is 16 amino acids. The junction had 9 bases not matched to a gene; V was cut back by 3 bases and J by 5 bases. Germline assignment: CDR1 SNHLY and CDR2 FYNNEI. The DNA for the CDR3 is TGTGCCAGCAGTGACACGAGCGGGAGGGCTTTGGAGACCCAGTACTTC. Encoded protein: CASSDTSGRALETQYF.

The rearrangement links TRBV5-6 to TRBJ2-3; D uncertain. Germline CDR1 is SGHDT and CDR2 is YYEEEE. Between the trimmed V and J ends, which lost 0 bases and 7 bases, there was a span of 9 bases. The CDR3 sequence is 13 residues long. The CDR3 nucleotides read TGTGCCAGCAGCTTGGACTCGACGTATACGCAGTATTTT. Encoded protein: CASSLDSTYTQYF.

CDR3 coding DNA: TGTGCCAGCAGCCACTTGGCGGGAGCATACAATGAGCAGTTCTTC. This encodes CASSHLAGAYNEQFF. V and J are TRBV3-1 (or the pseudogene TRBV3-2) and TRBJ2-1; 7 bases align to TRBD2. The junction had 6 bases not matched to a gene; V was cut back by 3 bases and J by 4 bases. In germline, CDR1 is LGHDT, CDR2 YNNKEL (reference sequence). CDR3 size: 15 residues.

Written as DNA, the CDR3 is TGTGCCAGCAGCTTAAGTTCAGGGACCAATGAAGCTTTCTTT. This encodes CASSLSSGTNEAFF. V gene TRBV7-9 combines with J gene TRBJ1-1, with D perhaps matching TRBD1 (5 bases). CDR1 and CDR2 (germline): SEHNR, FQNEAQ (reference sequence). This CDR3 spans 14 amino acids. V was shortened by 2 bases and J by 7 bases, with 14 bases between the two germline ends.

CDR3 sequence reads: CASSQDRVRMETQYF. The CDR3 DNA sequence: TGTGCCAGCAGCCAAGATCGAGTCAGAATGGAGACCCAGTACTTC. V usage is TRBV14 and J usage is TRBJ2-5; no definite D call. The ends were cut back, 0 bases at V and 5 bases at J, with 13 bases in the middle. Germline V gene sequence: CDR1 SGHDN, CDR2 FVKESK. The CDR3 is 15 residues long.

The rearrangement uses TRBV7-2 and TRBJ2-1, with 8 nucleotides matching TRBD2. CDR1 is SGHTA and CDR2 is FQGNSA in the germline V gene. The CDR3 is made up of 14 amino acids. After removal of 6 bases from V and 7 bases from J, the junction contained 8 bases not matched to a gene. Here the CDR3 DNA reads TGTGCCAGCAGGCCGGGAGGGAGCCGTAATGAGCAGTTCTTC. This translates into CASRPGGSRNEQFF.

The rearrangement joins TRBV2 to TRBJ1-1; D remains unclear. The CDR3 consists of 12 residues. V was trimmed by 4 bases and J by 4 bases, leaving 7 bases between them. CDR1 is SNHLY, CDR2 FYNNEI, per germline. This CDR3 reads CASSAEITEAFF. As DNA, the CDR3 is TGTGCCAGCAGTGCAGAGATCACTGAAGCTTTCTTT.

The gene calls are TRBV12-3 or TRBV12-4 and TRBJ1-5; D not certain. The V gene lost 3 bases and the J gene lost 7 bases, with 7 bases spanning the gap. There are 12 residues in the CDR3. CDR3 region: CASSFGMQPQHF. DNA for the CDR3: TGTGCCAGCAGTTTTGGAATGCAGCCCCAGCATTTT.

The V gene is TRBV10-3, the J gene TRBJ2-1; 10 positions agree with TRBD2. Germline CDR1 ENHRY, CDR2 SYGVKD. The CDR3 is made up of 18 amino acids. Trimming took 0 bases from V and 3 from J; bases not matched to a gene: 8. The CDR3 coding sequence is TGTGCCATCAGTGAGTCCGCTCCCTCTAGCGGGGGCTACAATGAGCAGTTCTTC. Its translation is CAISESAPSSGGYNEQFF.